Following are 21 T cell receptor beta chains from one sample sequenced in a study of cytomegalovirus exposure and HLA in healthy donors. Vbeta (60) and Jbeta (13) primers were used in the PCR. TCRdb keeps only in-frame clones here, not all; method: immunoSEQ multiplex PCR. Here the sample spans roughly 140,000 clones, over 60% being singletons. The sample comprised PBMCs. The receptors stem from a woman aged 25-40 years in good health and CMV-seronegative.

The rearrangement joins TRBV29-1 to TRBJ1-1, with TRBD1 as a possible D gene (5 bases). V lost 7 bases, J lost 6 bases, and 15 bases lay in between. The CDR3 sequence is 12 residues long. Germline CDR1 SQVTM, CDR2 ANQGSEA. CDR3 in amino acids: CSAPGLGAEAFF. DNA for the CDR3: TGCAGCGCACCGGGCCTAGGGGCTGAAGCTTTCTTT. The full variable domain, with the rest looked up from reference TRBV29-1 and TRBJ1-1, is SAVISQKPSRDICQRGTSLTIQCQVDSQVTMMFWYRQQPGQSLTLIATANQGSEATYESGFVIDKFPISRPNLTFSTLTVSNMSPEDSSIYLCSAPGLGAEAFFGQGTRLTVV.

DNA of the CDR3: TGCGCCAGCAGCCACTCGACAGCGCTCTATGGCTACACCTTC. This encodes CASSHSTALYGYTF. V is TRBV4-1 and J is TRBJ1-2, with a possible D match to TRBD1 (5 bases). From germline, CDR1 is MGHRA and CDR2 YSYEKL. The V and J ends lost 3 bases and 4 bases respectively, with 12 bases between them. There are 14 residues in the CDR3.

The chain uses TRBV5-1 and TRBJ1-2; 7 nucleotides line up with TRBD1. CDR1 and CDR2 from the germline V gene are SGHRS and YFSETQ. The J segment lost 7 bases and the V segment lost 0 bases, leaving 3 bases of the junction unmatched. The CDR3 consists of 13 residues. The CDR3 sequence: CASSLGDRIGYTF. As DNA, the CDR3 is TGCGCCAGCAGCTTGGGGGACAGAATTGGCTACACCTTC. The variable domain in full, completed from reference TRBV5-1 and TRBJ1-2, reads KAGVTQTPRYLIKTRGQQVTLSCSPISGHRSVSWYQQTPGQGLQFLFEYFSETQRNKGNFPGRFSGRQFSNSRSEMNVSTLELGDSALYLCASSLGDRIGYTFGSGTRLTVV.

This clone was detected once. The J gene is TRBJ1-2, the V gene TRBV13, with TRBD1 matching 8 bases. CDR3 length: 15 amino acids. Losses at the gene ends were 5 bases for V and 5 bases for J; bases not matched to a gene: 10. The germline V gene has CDR1 PRHDT and CDR2 FYEKMQ (reference sequence). CDR3: CASSPETGEEYGYTF. CDR3 bases: TGTGCCAGCAGCCCCGAGACAGGGGAGGAGTATGGCTACACCTTC.

The rearrangement links TRBV6-5 to TRBJ1-1; D unresolved. This CDR3 comprises 14 residues. Germline lookup yields CDR1 MNHEY and CDR2 SVGAGI. The V and J ends lost 6 bases and 1 base respectively, with 12 bases between them. CDR3 sequence: CASRSVSSNTEAFF. The CDR3 nucleotides read TGTGCCAGCAGATCAGTGTCGTCGAACACTGAAGCTTTCTTT.

The rearrangement joins TRBV5-1 to TRBJ1-1; D gene ambiguous. The CDR3 consists of 14 residues. From germline, CDR1 is SGHRS and CDR2 YFSETQ. Trimming took 2 bases from V and 5 from J, leaving 13 bases between them. CDR3 DNA sequence: TGCGCCAGCAGCTTAGGAGGGAGATTGACTGAAGCTTTCTTT. This sequence encodes CASSLGGRLTEAFF. The full variable domain, its missing parts supplied by reference TRBV5-1 and TRBJ1-1, is KAGVTQTPRYLIKTRGQQVTLSCSPISGHRSVSWYQQTPGQGLQFLFEYFSETQRNKGNFPGRFSGRQFSNSRSEMNVSTLELGDSALYLCASSLGGRLTEAFFGQGTRLTVV.

The chain joins TRBV5-1 to TRBJ2-7, with 9 bases aligning to TRBD1. The CDR3 has 15 amino acids. In germline, CDR1 is SGHRS, CDR2 YFSETQ. V lost 3 bases to trimming and J lost 6 bases; unmatched junction nucleotides: 10. The CDR3 nucleotides are TGCGCCAGCAGCTACAAGCCAGGGACAGGGAGCGAGCAGTACTTC. Encoded protein: CASSYKPGTGSEQYF.

This chain links TRBV19 with TRBJ1-1; D is unclear. The germline CDR1 and CDR2 sequences are LNHDA and SQIVND (reference sequence). V was cut by 6 bases and J by 10 bases, with 18 bases left in between. The CDR3 consists of 13 residues. In DNA form, the CDR3 reads TGTGCCAGTAGCCCTCAGAGGTCGGAGGTAGCTTTCTTT. Its protein is CASSPQRSEVAFF. Based on the CDR3 plus reference TRBV19 and TRBJ1-1, the full variable domain is DGGITQSPKYLFRKEGQNVTLSCEQNLNHDAMYWYRQDPGQGLRLIYYSQIVNDFQKGDIAEGYSVSREKKESFPLTVTSAQKNPTAFYLCASSPQRSEVAFFGQGTRLTVV.

The gene calls are TRBV30 and TRBJ2-1; 9 bases align to TRBD2. V gave up 1 base and J gave up 6 bases; unmatched junction bases: 1. Germline V lookup: CDR1 GTSNPN, CDR2 SVGIG (reference sequence). This CDR3 contains 13 residues. The CDR3, as DNA: TGTGCCTGGAGTGGCGGGGGGGGCAATGAGCAGTTCTTC. Translated: CAWSGGGGNEQFF.

The chain recombines TRBV5-1 with TRBJ1-1, with 11 bases lining up with TRBD1. Germline values: CDR1 SGHRS, CDR2 YFSETQ. The trim removed 1 base at V and 5 bases at J, leaving 13 bases unmatched. The length of the CDR3 is 18 residues. For the CDR3, the DNA is TGCGCCAGCAGCTTGTGGGGCCCTTCCGGGACAGGGGGGACTGAAGCTTTCTTT. Translating gives CASSLWGPSGTGGTEAFF. Based on the CDR3 plus reference TRBV5-1 and TRBJ1-1, the full variable domain is KAGVTQTPRYLIKTRGQQVTLSCSPISGHRSVSWYQQTPGQGLQFLFEYFSETQRNKGNFPGRFSGRQFSNSRSEMNVSTLELGDSALYLCASSLWGPSGTGGTEAFFGQGTRLTVV.

The rearrangement joins TRBV19 to TRBJ1-2, with D possibly TRBD1 on 6 matching bases. Trimming left V 6 bases short and J 3 bases short, with 14 bases between. CDR1 LNHDA and CDR2 SQIVND come from the germline V gene (reference sequence). The CDR3 sequence is 14 residues long. CDR3 residues: CASRPGARDYGYTF. The CDR3 DNA reads as TGTGCCAGTAGACCAGGGGCCCGAGACTATGGCTACACCTTC.

The sample holds a few counts of this clone. The chain links TRBV19 to TRBJ1-6, with 9 nucleotides matching TRBD1. The CDR3 sequence is 14 residues long. With 4 bases clipped from V and 11 bases from J, the junction kept 6 bases outside the gene matches. Germline CDR1 LNHDA, CDR2 SQIVND (reference sequence). In DNA form, the CDR3 reads TGTGCCAGTAGTACGGGACAGGGTTCGACACCCCTCCACTTT. It encodes CASSTGQGSTPLHF.

The chain couples TRBV11-2 to TRBJ2-5, with D tentatively TRBD1 (6 bases). Trimming took off 2 bases at V and 5 bases at J, with 12 bases between the two ends. The CDR3 is 14 amino acids. CDR1 SGHAT and CDR2 FQNNGV come from the germline V gene. The CDR3 DNA reads as TGTGCCAGCAGCTTACTGGGGGCGCAGGAGACCCAGTACTTC. Its protein product is CASSLLGAQETQYF.

The CDR3, as DNA: TGTGCCAGCAGGCGGAACAGGGATGGAAACACCATATATTTT. This encodes CASRRNRDGNTIYF. The chain employs TRBV6-5 and TRBJ1-3; tentative D call: TRBD1 (6 bases). The V and J ends lost 6 bases and 3 bases respectively, with 12 bases between them. CDR1 is MNHEY and CDR2 is SVGAGI in the germline V gene. The CDR3 covers 14 residues.

The chain joins TRBV2 to TRBJ2-1; D remains unclear. Trimming left V 2 bases short and J 3 bases short, with 8 bases between. Per the germline V gene, CDR1 is SNHLY and CDR2 is FYNNEI. CDR3 length: 14 amino acids. The CDR3: CASSETASYNEQFF. The DNA of the CDR3 is TGTGCCAGCAGTGAAACGGCTAGCTACAATGAGCAGTTCTTC.

In the case of this clone: Other DNA variants within this sample encode the same CDR3. This sequence joins TRBV5-1 and TRBJ2-7, with 9 bases aligning to TRBD2. Trimming took 2 bases from V and 2 from J; bases not matched to a gene: 2. Germline V gives CDR1 SGHRS, CDR2 YFSETQ. The CDR3 sequence is 14 residues long. CDR3 sequence (DNA): TGCGCCAGCAGCTTCAGCGGGGGGACCTACGAGCAGTACTTC. Translation gives CASSFSGGTYEQYF.

This clone was found a few times. The chain carries TRBV28 and TRBJ1-4; a weak D match, TRBD1 (6 bases). Germline CDR1 reads MDHEN; CDR2 reads SYDVKM. Between the trimmed V and J ends, which lost 6 bases and 8 bases, there was a span of 22 bases. This CDR3 has 16 residues. The CDR3 bases are TGTGCCAGCAGAGACGACGTGGCAGGGGCGGAAGAAAAACTGTTTTTT. Residues: CASRDDVAGAEEKLFF.

This chain uses TRBV7-3 with TRBJ1-1; perhaps TRBD1 as D (5 bases). Germline assignment: CDR1 SGHTA and CDR2 FQGTGA. V was pared by 3 bases and J by 1 base, with 9 bases between. This CDR3 is 14 amino acids long. Here the CDR3 DNA reads TGTGCCAGCAGCTTCGGGGGTCCGAACACTGAAGCTTTCTTT. It is translated as CASSFGGPNTEAFF.

In its sample, this clone was seen a few times. This chain uses TRBV7-9 with TRBJ2-3; TRBD2 aligns across 8 bases. The CDR3 has 15 amino acids. V was clipped by 1 base and J by 0 bases; unmatched bases: 0. Germline V gives CDR1 SEHNR, CDR2 FQNEAQ (reference sequence). This chain's CDR3 is CASSLVAGSTDTQYF. The CDR3 DNA follows: TGTGCCAGCAGCTTAGTAGCGGGGAGCACAGATACGCAGTATTTT.

J is TRBJ1-1 and V is TRBV14; maybe TRBD1 (6 bases). The CDR3 length is 15 residues. Germline loops: CDR1 SGHDN, CDR2 FVKESK. V lost 4 bases, J lost 3 bases, and 15 bases lay in between. The chain's CDR3 is CASSLRTGRDTEAFF. Here the CDR3 DNA reads TGTGCCAGCAGCCTTCGAACAGGGCGAGACACTGAAGCTTTCTTT.

The rearrangement joins TRBV6-1 to TRBJ1-2, with 7 bases aligning to TRBD1. CDR3 length: 13 amino acids. Germline trimming cut 11 bases from V and 2 bases from J; bases unmatched to any gene: 8. Looked up from germline, CDR1 is MNHNS and CDR2 is SASEGT. The chain's CDR3 is CAGGQEENYGYTF. The DNA of the CDR3 is TGTGCCGGAGGACAGGAGGAAAACTATGGCTACACCTTC.